Listed here is a single T cell receptor beta chain. As yet, its antigen is unknown. The V end was cut by 4 bases, the J end by 2 bases, with 7 bases between. The CDR3 length is 12 residues. Germline V gene data show CDR1 as SGHRS and CDR2 as YFSETQ. The repertoire was sequenced with immunoSEQ multiplex PCR; TCRdb's copy has only in-frame clones and lacks some. Found here are about 71,000 clones, 90% to 95% of them singletons; the top ten hold approximately 0.5%. The sample belongs to a study of graft-versus-host responses after intestinal transplantation. The study, taken as a whole, reports: Peak circulating GvH clone levels tracked with early post-transplant HvG declines.

The chain has TRBV5-1 and TRBJ2-7, with D unclear. The sample in question was unstimulated CD8+ T cells sorted from spleen or lymph node cells, obtained before intestinal transplant. The TCR was taken from a human donor who received an intestinal transplant. Written as DNA, the CDR3 is TGCGCCAGCAGCCCTAACGCCTACGAGCAGTACTTC. Its translation is CASSPNAYEQYF. The full variable domain, completed using reference TRBV5-1 and TRBJ2-7, is KAGVTQTPRYLIKTRGQQVTLSCSPISGHRSVSWYQQTPGQGLQFLFEYFSETQRNKGNFPGRFSGRQFSNSRSEMNVSTLELGDSALYLCASSPNAYEQYFGPGTRLTVT.